A selection of T cell receptor beta chains follows, all from one sample in a study of tumor T cells in aggressive B-cell lymphoma. Data came from immunoSEQ multiplex PCR; TCRdb stores just in-frame clones and leaves some out. The table has around 4,500 clones, about 84% seen once. Sequenced material: tumor tissue. These receptors all stem from an adult with diffuse large B cell lymphoma. Both conserved end residues are part of each CDR3. A D gene is named only where the DNA matches it firmly. For some rows the clone size is stated as once, few or many, or as a class when expanded; others skip it.

TRBD1	TRBJ2-1	TRBV27	NA	CASSLAHHRGAGEQFF	TGTGCCAGCAGTTTAGCCCACCACAGGGGGGCGGGTGAGCAGTTCTTC
NA	TRBJ1-5	TRBV9	once	CASSSGVYQPQHF	TGTGCCAGCAGCTCCGGGGTCTATCAGCCCCAGCATTTT
NA	TRBJ1-1	TRBV6-1	once	CASSDGFPGGTEAFF	TGTGCCAGCAGTGATGGGTTTCCGGGGGGAACTGAAGCTTTCTTT
NA	TRBJ1-4	TRBV2	NA	CASSEDSFNEKLFF	TGTGCCAGCAGTGAGGACAGTTTTAATGAAAAACTGTTTTTT
NA	TRBJ2-7	TRBV11-3	NA	CASSLLGYEQYF	TGTGCCAGCAGCTTGCTAGGCTACGAGCAGTACTTC
TRBD2	TRBJ2-7	TRBV29-1	NA	CSVLPFGAGKTLGGDEQYF	TGCAGCGTTTTACCCTTTGGAGCGGGAAAAACCCTTGGCGGCGACGAGCAGTACTTC
TRBD1	TRBJ1-2	TRBV28	few	CASSFQTTGNYGYTF	TGTGCCAGCAGTTTCCAAACGACAGGGAACTATGGCTACACCTTC
TRBD1	TRBJ1-1	TRBV28	few	CASSSGGSGAFF	TGTGCCAGCAGTTCAGGGGGGTCGGGGGCTTTCTTT
TRBD1	TRBJ1-1	TRBV19	NA	CASSSDRATEAFF	TGTGCCAGTAGTTCCGACAGGGCAACTGAAGCTTTCTTT
NA	TRBJ2-2	TRBV10-1	NA	CASSSGPNTGELFF	TGCGCCAGCAGTAGCGGCCCGAACACCGGGGAGCTGTTTTTT
TRBD1	TRBJ1-2	TRBV5-1	NA	CASSLNVPGQGRLGYTF	TGCGCCAGCAGCTTGAATGTCCCGGGACAGGGGCGATTAGGCTACACCTTC
TRBD2	TRBJ2-7	TRBV6-6	NA	CASSPGTRTYEQYF	TGTGCCAGCAGTCCCGGGACTAGGACCTACGAGCAGTACTTC
TRBD2	TRBJ2-1	TRBV2	NA	CASKASGYNEQFF	TGTGCCAGCAAAGCTAGCGGTTACAATGAGCAGTTCTTC
TRBD1	TRBJ1-6	TRBV28	NA	CASRTTGQSPLHF	TGTGCCAGCAGGACGACAGGGCAATCACCCCTCCACTTT
NA	TRBJ1-6	TRBV27	NA	CASSLVTAGNSPLHF	TGTGCCAGCAGTTTAGTGACGGCGGGGAATTCACCCCTCCACTTT